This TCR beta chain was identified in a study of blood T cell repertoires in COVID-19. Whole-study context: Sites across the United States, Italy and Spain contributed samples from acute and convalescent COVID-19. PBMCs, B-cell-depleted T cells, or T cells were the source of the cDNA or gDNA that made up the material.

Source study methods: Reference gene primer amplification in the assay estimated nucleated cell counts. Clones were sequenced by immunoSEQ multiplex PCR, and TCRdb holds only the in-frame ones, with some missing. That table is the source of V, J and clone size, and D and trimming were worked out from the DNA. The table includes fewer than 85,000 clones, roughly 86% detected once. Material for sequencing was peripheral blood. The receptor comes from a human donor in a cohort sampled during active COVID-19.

The CDR3 loop is CASNTNWSGYEQYF. CDR3 sequence (DNA): TGTGCCAGCAACACGAACTGGAGCGGCTACGAGCAGTACTTC. The chain uses TRBV6-5 and TRBJ2-7; a weak D match, TRBD2 (5 bases). The CDR3 consists of 14 residues. V lost 7 bases and J lost 3, with 16 bases in between. CDR1 is MNHEY and CDR2 is SVGAGI in the germline V gene.